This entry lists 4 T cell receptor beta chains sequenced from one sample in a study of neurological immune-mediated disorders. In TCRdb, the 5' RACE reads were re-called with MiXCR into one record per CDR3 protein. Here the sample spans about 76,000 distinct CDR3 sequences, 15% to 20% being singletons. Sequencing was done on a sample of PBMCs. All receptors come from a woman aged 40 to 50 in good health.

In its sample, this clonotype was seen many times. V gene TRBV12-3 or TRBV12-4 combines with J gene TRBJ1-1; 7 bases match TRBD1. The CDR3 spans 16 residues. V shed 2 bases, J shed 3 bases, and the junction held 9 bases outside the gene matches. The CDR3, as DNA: TGTGCCAGCAGTTTAATCGCAGGGGGGCTGGACACTGAAGCTTTCTTT. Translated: CASSLIAGGLDTEAFF.

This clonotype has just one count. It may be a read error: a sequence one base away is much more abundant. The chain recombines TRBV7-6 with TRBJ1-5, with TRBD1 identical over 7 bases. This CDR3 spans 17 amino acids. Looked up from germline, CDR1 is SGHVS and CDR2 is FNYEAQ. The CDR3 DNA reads TGTGCCAGCAACTTAGACCTGAACAGGGGTGGTAATCAGCCCCAGCATTTT. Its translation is CASNLDLNRGGNQPQHF.

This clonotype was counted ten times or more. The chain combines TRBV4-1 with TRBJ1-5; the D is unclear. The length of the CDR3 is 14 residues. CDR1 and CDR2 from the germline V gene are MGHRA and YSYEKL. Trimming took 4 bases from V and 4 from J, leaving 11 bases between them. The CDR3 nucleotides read TGCGCCAGCAGCCCAAGGGCCTCTAATCAGCCCCAGCATTTT. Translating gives CASSPRASNQPQHF.

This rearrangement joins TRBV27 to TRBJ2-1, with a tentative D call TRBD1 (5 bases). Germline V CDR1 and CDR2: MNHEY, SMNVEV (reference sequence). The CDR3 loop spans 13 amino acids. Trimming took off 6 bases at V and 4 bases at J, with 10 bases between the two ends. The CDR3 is CASSRRVYNEQFF. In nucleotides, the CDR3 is TGTGCCAGCAGCCGCAGGGTTTACAATGAGCAGTTCTTC.